This entry concerns a single T cell receptor beta chain. Its antigen is unidentified. This sample stems from a study of cytomegalovirus exposure and HLA in healthy donors. Study-wide findings and caveats: As was reported, the classifier diagnosed cytomegalovirus status with high specificity and sensitivity.

Measured with immunoSEQ multiplex PCR; TCRdb has only the in-frame clones, and not every one. There are approximately 150,000 clones in the sample; roughly 89% occur only once, and roughly 4.3% lies in the top ten. The CDR3 runs 15 residues. Looked up from germline, CDR1 is SGHTA and CDR2 is FQGTGA. Trimming left V 4 bases short and J 0 bases short, with 11 bases between. The sequenced sample was PBMCs. The rearrangement uses TRBV7-3 and TRBJ2-3, with TRBD1 as a possible D gene (6 bases). This receptor was identified in a man aged 18 to 29 in good health and CMV-seropositive. This CDR3 is CASSYDRRSTDTQYF. The DNA for the CDR3 is TGTGCCAGCAGCTACGACAGGAGAAGCACAGATACGCAGTATTTT.